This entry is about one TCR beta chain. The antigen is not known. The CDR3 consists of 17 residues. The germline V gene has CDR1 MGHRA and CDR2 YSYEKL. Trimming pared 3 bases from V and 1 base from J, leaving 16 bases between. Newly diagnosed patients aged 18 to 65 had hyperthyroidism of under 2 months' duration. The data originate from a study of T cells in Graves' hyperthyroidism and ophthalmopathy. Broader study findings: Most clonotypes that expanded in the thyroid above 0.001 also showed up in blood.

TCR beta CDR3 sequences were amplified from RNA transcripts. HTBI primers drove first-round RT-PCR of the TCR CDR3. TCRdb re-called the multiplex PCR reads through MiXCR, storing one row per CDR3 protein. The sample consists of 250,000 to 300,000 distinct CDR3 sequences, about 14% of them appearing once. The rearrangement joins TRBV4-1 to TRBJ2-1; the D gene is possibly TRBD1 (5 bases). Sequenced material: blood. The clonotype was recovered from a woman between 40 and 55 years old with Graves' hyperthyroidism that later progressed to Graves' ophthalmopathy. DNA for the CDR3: TGCGCCAGCAGCCATTTATGGCGGACACCTTCCTACAATGAGCAGTTCTTC. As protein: CASSHLWRTPSYNEQFF.